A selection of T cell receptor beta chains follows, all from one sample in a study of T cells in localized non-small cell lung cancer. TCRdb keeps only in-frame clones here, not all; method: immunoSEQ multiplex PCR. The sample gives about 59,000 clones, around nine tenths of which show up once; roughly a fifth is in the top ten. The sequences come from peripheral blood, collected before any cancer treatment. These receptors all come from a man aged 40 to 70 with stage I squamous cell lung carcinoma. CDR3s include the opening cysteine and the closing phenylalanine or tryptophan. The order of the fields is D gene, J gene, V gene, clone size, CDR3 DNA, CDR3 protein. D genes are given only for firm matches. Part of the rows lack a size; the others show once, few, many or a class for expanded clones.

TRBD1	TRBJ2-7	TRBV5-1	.	TGCGCCAGCAGCCAACGGGACAGCTACGAGCAGTACTTC	CASSQRDSYEQYF
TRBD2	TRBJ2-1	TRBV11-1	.	TGTGCCAGCAGCTTGAGGCCTAGCGGGAGTTACCATGAGCAGTTCTTC	CASSLRPSGSYHEQFF
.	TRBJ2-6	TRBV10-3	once	TGTGCCATCAGCCCACAGGGTATTCTCTCTGGGGCCAACGTCCTGACTTTC	CAISPQGILSGANVLTF
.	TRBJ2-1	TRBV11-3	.	TGTGCCAGCAGCTTAGGCCAGAACGATGAGCAGTTCTTC	CASSLGQNDEQFF
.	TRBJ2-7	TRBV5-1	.	TGCGCCAGCAGCTTCGGACAGTATGAGCAGTACTTC	CASSFGQYEQYF
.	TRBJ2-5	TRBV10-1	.	TGCGCCAGCAGTTACGATCTCCAAGAGACCCAGTACTTC	CASSYDLQETQYF
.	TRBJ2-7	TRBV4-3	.	TGCGCCAGCAGCCAAGATTTTAGGGCCGACTTACCCGAGCAGTACTTC	CASSQDFRADLPEQYF
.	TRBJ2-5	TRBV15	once	TGTGCCACCAGCAGAGGAGGGTCAGCGGTCCAACAAGAGACCCAGTACTTC	CATSRGGSAVQQETQYF
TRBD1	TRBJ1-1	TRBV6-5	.	TGTGCCAGCAGGACGGACAGGGAGGGCACTGAAGCTTTCTTT	CASRTDREGTEAFF
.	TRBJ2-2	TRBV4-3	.	TGCGCCAGCAGCCAAGTTCTGACTCGCCCCGGGGAGCTGTTTTTT	CASSQVLTRPGELFF
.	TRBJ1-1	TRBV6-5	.	TGTGCCAGCAGCTCGGCGGGACGTCCGTACGCTTTCTTT	CASSSAGRPYAFF
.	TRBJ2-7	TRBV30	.	TGTGCCTGGAGTAATAGAGGGGGGGACTACTCCTACGAGCAGTACTTC	CAWSNRGGDYSYEQYF
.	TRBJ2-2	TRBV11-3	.	TGTGCCAGCAGCTTAGGGACGAACACCGGGGAGCTGTTTTTT	CASSLGTNTGELFF
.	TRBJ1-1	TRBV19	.	TGTGCCAGTAGTATCCAGGGCGTCACTGAAGCTTTCTTT	CASSIQGVTEAFF
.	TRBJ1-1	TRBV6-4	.	TGTGCCAGCAGTCCGAGCGGGGGATACACTGAAGCTTTCTTT	CASSPSGGYTEAFF
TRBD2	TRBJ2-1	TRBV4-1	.	TGCGCCAGCAGCCGTGGGACTAGCGCCTACAATGAGCAGTTCTTC	CASSRGTSAYNEQFF
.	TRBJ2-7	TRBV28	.	TGTGCCAGCAGTCTCTGGGCCGGAAACTACGAGCAGTACTTC	CASSLWAGNYEQYF
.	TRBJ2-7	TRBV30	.	TGTGCCTGGAGATCCGGGAGTGACTACGAGCAGTACTTC	CAWRSGSDYEQYF
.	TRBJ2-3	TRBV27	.	TGTGCCAGCAGTCCATCAGCTCCTAGCACAGATACGCAGTATTTT	CASSPSAPSTDTQYF
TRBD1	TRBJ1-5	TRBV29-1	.	TGCAGCGTTTCCAGGGGGCAAGGGAATCAGCCCCAGCATTTT	CSVSRGQGNQPQHF
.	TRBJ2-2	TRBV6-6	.	TGTGCCAGCAGTTATCGGGCGGTCACCGGGGAGCTGTTTTTT	CASSYRAVTGELFF
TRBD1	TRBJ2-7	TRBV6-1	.	TGTGCCAGCAGTGGGACAGGAAAATCCTACGAGCAGTACTTC	CASSGTGKSYEQYF
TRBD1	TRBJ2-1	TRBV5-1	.	TGCGCCAGCAGCTTGGCCAGGGGGTTGGGTCGAAGCTACAATGAGCAGTTCTTC	CASSLARGLGRSYNEQFF
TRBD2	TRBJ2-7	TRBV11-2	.	TGTGCCAGCAGCTTGCGGACTAGCGCCTCCTACGAGCAGTACTTC	CASSLRTSASYEQYF
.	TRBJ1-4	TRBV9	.	TGTGCCAGCAGTCCCCTCGGTGGGGGGCAGGCAAAACTGTTTTTT	CASSPLGGGQAKLFF
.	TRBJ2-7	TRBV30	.	TGTGCCTGGAGTTTTGAGACGGCAGGAAGTAGGACCTACGAGCAGTACTTC	CAWSFETAGSRTYEQYF
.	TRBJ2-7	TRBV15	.	TGTGCCACCAGCAGAGACCCTTTTAGGAGTGGGTACGAGCAGTACTTC	CATSRDPFRSGYEQYF
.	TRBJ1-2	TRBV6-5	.	TGTGCCAGCAGTTACACGGACGGACACTATGGCTACACCTTC	CASSYTDGHYGYTF
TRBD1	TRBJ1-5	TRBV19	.	TGTGCCAGTAGCCAGGACAGGGCGGTTCAGCCCCAGCATTTT	CASSQDRAVQPQHF
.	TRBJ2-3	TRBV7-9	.	TGTGCCAGCAGCTTAGAGGTCGGGGGATCCACAGATACGCAGTATTTT	CASSLEVGGSTDTQYF
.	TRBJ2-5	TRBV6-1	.	TGTGCCAGCAGTGTTCTAGCAGGAGACGGGCTGGAAGAGACCCAGTACTTC	CASSVLAGDGLEETQYF
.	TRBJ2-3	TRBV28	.	TGTGCCTGTTACTCTACGACTGGGACAGATACGCAGTATTTT	CACYSTTGTDTQYF
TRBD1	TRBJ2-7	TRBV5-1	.	TGCGCCAGCAGCTTGGAGGTGACAGGGGCCGCTGGGCAGTACTTC	CASSLEVTGAAGQYF
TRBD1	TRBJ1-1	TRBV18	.	TGTGCCAGCTCACCACCCCGGACAGGGGGCAGGGGCACTGAAGCTTTCTTT	CASSPPRTGGRGTEAFF
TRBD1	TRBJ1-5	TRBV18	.	TGTGCCAGCTCACCAGGGGACAGTCAGCCCCAGCATTTT	CASSPGDSQPQHF
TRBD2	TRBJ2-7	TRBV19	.	TGTGCCAGTAGTACACATAGCGGGATGAACGAGCAGTACTTC	CASSTHSGMNEQYF